These 31 T cell receptor beta chains share one sample of origin, sequenced in a study of CD8+CD57+ T cells in acquired aplastic anemia. It was genomic DNA that served as the template for profiling TCR beta VDJ and CDR3. TCRdb re-called the reads with MiXCR, one entry per CDR3 protein. The repertoire holds some 210,000 distinct CDR3 sequences, with roughly 55% as singletons. The sample consisted of sorted CD4+, CD8+, or CD8+CD57+ T cells (not recorded which) from PBMCs. These receptors were obtained from a human donor in good health.

A few counts support this clonotype. This sequence joins TRBV9 and TRBJ2-7; D is possibly TRBD1 (6 bases). The CDR3 length is 13 residues. CDR1 is SGDLS and CDR2 is YYNGEE in the germline V gene. V was trimmed by 3 bases and J by 6 bases, leaving 13 bases between them. The CDR3 loop reads CASSATGPGEQYF. The CDR3 region has the DNA TGTGCCAGCAGCGCCACAGGGCCGGGCGAGCAGTACTTC.

There are many counts of this clonotype. V and J are TRBV9 and TRBJ1-1; perhaps TRBD1 as D (6 bases). CDR1 and CDR2 (germline): SGDLS, YYNGEE. CDR3 length: 15 residues. V was cut by 0 bases and J by 4 bases, with 13 bases left in between. CDR3 DNA: TGTGCCAGCAGCGTAGCTACGACAGGTATCACTGAAGCTTTCTTT. Its protein is CASSVATTGITEAFF.

CDR3 bases: TGTGCCGTTGGAGACAGGGGGGGGAGCAATCAGCCCCAGCATTTT. Protein product: CAVGDRGGSNQPQHF. The chain carries TRBV10-3 and TRBJ1-5, with 9 bases fitting TRBD1. The V gene end was trimmed by 11 bases and the J gene end by 1 base; junction bases not matched to a gene: 9. The CDR3 is 15 amino acids. Germline loops: CDR1 ENHRY, CDR2 SYGVKD.

The rearrangement uses TRBV20-1 and TRBJ2-7, with a tentative D call TRBD1 (6 bases). V was cut by 6 bases and J by 6 bases, with 12 bases left in between. Per the germline V gene, CDR1 is DFQATT and CDR2 is SNEGSKA (reference sequence). CDR3 size: 11 residues. The CDR3 nucleotides read TGCAGTGCGGGAACAGGGACCGAGCAGTACTTC. Residues: CSAGTGTEQYF.

This clonotype was observed once. The V call is TRBV5-6, the J call TRBJ1-3; no clear D. Trimming left V 5 bases short and J 0 bases short, with 12 bases between. There are 15 residues in the CDR3. Germline loops: CDR1 SGHDT, CDR2 YYEEEE. The CDR3 DNA reads TGTGCCAGCAGTTTGACGGTTAGCTCTGGAAACACCATATATTTT. Its protein product is CASSLTVSSGNTIYF.

The chain recombines TRBV2 with TRBJ2-3; TRBD1 matches at 9 bases. V dropped 5 bases and J dropped 7; count of bases not matched to a gene: 16. This CDR3 region has 17 residues. Germline assignment: CDR1 SNHLY and CDR2 FYNNEI. In nucleotides, the CDR3 is TGTGCCAGCAGTCGTAAGTGGATCGGGACAGGGAATAATACGCAGTATTTT. Translating gives CASSRKWIGTGNNTQYF. The complete variable domain, with remaining parts taken from reference TRBV2 and TRBJ2-3, reads EPEVTQTPSHQVTQMGQEVILRCVPISNHLYFYWYRQILGQKVEFLVSFYNNEISEKSEIFDDQFSVERPDGSNFTLKIRSTKLEDSAMYFCASSRKWIGTGNNTQYFGPGTRLTVL.

This clonotype has a count of ten or more. V gene TRBV10-3 combines with J gene TRBJ1-2; 7 nucleotides agree with TRBD1. This CDR3 has 15 residues. Germline CDR1 ENHRY, CDR2 SYGVKD. Trimming at V came to 2 bases and at J to 4 bases, leaving 7 bases not matched to a gene. The CDR3 region has the DNA TGTGCCATCAGTGAGGGGCAGGGGGAGACCTATGGCTACACCTTC. It translates to CAISEGQGETYGYTF.

The table lists this clonotype with a few counts. The chain carries TRBV10-1 and TRBJ2-7, with D possibly TRBD2 on 7 matching bases. CDR1 is WNHNN, CDR2 SYGVQD, per germline (reference sequence). Between the trimmed V and J ends, which lost 9 bases and 5 bases, there was a span of 29 bases. The CDR3 is made up of 17 amino acids. The CDR3 region is CASARDFEGGLFDEQYF. The CDR3 nucleotides are TGCGCCAGTGCTAGGGACTTCGAGGGGGGGCTTTTCGACGAGCAGTACTTC.

This clonotype came up many times. This chain uses TRBV4-2 with TRBJ1-6; TRBD1 agrees at 8 bases. Germline V gene sequence: CDR1 LGHNA, CDR2 YNFKEQ. The CDR3 runs 17 residues. The trim removed 0 bases at V and 8 bases at J, leaving 9 bases unmatched. CDR3 sequence reads: CASSQEGIGQGYSPLHF. The CDR3 DNA follows: TGTGCCAGCAGCCAAGAGGGAATCGGACAGGGCTATTCACCCCTCCACTTT.

The chain uses TRBV7-8 and TRBJ2-5, with TRBD2 matching 11 bases. The junction had 12 bases not matched to a gene; V was cut back by 5 bases and J by 1 base. CDR1 is SGHVS and CDR2 is FQNEAQ in the germline V gene. This CDR3 is built from 18 residues. CDR3 sequence: CASSHALGLAAFQETQYF. The CDR3 region has the DNA TGTGCCAGCAGCCATGCGCTGGGACTAGCGGCTTTCCAAGAGACCCAGTACTTC.

This chain joins TRBV20-1 and TRBJ2-4; D possibly corresponds to TRBD2 (5 bases). The CDR3 loop spans 15 amino acids. Germline-derived CDR1 and CDR2 are DFQATT and SNEGSKA (reference sequence). Trimming left V 2 bases short and J 0 bases short, with 11 bases between. CDR3 DNA sequence: TGCAGTGCTAGAAACGGACTGCAAGCCAAAAACATTCAGTACTTC. It yields the protein CSARNGLQAKNIQYF.

This clonotype was recorded at least ten times. The J gene is TRBJ2-1, the V gene TRBV6-4, with 10 bases lining up with TRBD1. CDR1 and CDR2 from the germline V gene are MRHNA and SNTAGT. J lost 7 bases, V lost 2 bases, and 8 bases had no gene match. This CDR3 is 16 amino acids long. The CDR3 loop is CASSDPPGQGSNEQFF. The CDR3 nucleotides read TGTGCCAGCAGTGACCCACCGGGACAGGGGTCTAATGAGCAGTTCTTC.

The chain joins TRBV10-2 to TRBJ2-7; 7 bases fit TRBD2. The V segment lost 8 bases and the J segment 4 bases; nucleotides outside the gene matches: 2. Per the germline V gene, CDR1 is WSHSY and CDR2 is SAAADI. The CDR3 is 11 amino acids. The CDR3 nucleotides are TGCGCCAGCTTCGGGGGGTACGAGCAGTACTTC. Amino acid sequence: CASFGGYEQYF.

This clonotype was seen repeatedly, ten times or more. The gene calls are TRBV9 and TRBJ2-7; D not resolved. V gave up 0 bases and J gave up 2 bases, with 9 bases separating them. Germline CDR1 SGDLS, CDR2 YYNGEE. The CDR3 has 14 amino acids. The CDR3 loop reads CASSVGSQAYEQYF. CDR3 DNA: TGTGCCAGCAGCGTAGGGAGTCAGGCCTACGAGCAGTACTTC.

DNA for the CDR3: TGTGCCAGCAGGCACAGGGAGGGAAACTATGGCTACACCTTC. This gives the protein CASRHREGNYGYTF. V gene TRBV5-8 combines with J gene TRBJ1-2; TRBD1 might be the D (6 bases). Trimming cost V 5 bases and J 2 bases, with 13 bases left between them. The CDR3 is 14 amino acids. CDR1 is SGHTS, CDR2 YDEGEE, per germline.

This chain links TRBV7-9 with TRBJ2-7, with 11 bases matching TRBD2. Germline CDR1 reads SEHNR; CDR2 reads FQNEAQ (reference sequence). This CDR3 is built from 15 residues. Losses at the gene ends were 4 bases for V and 7 bases for J; bases not matched to a gene: 9. The CDR3 coding sequence is TGTGCCAGCAGCTCCCTCCGACTAGCGGGAAGTGAGCAGTACTTC. As protein: CASSSLRLAGSEQYF. Filled out from reference TRBV7-9 and TRBJ2-7, the complete variable domain reads DTGVSQNPRHKITKRGQNVTFRCDPISEHNRLYWYRQTLGQGPEFLTYFQNEAQLEKSRLLSDRFSAERPKGSFSTLEIQRTEQGDSAMYLCASSSLRLAGSEQYFGPGTRLTVT.

Concerning this clonotype: Because the CDR3 is missing its conserved closing phenylalanine or tryptophan, this is likely a read error. The chain employs TRBV7-3 and TRBJ1-6; D is uncertain. The germline V and J ends were trimmed by 4 bases and 7 bases, with 14 bases remaining between them. The V gene's germline CDR1 is SGHTA and CDR2 FQGTGA. The CDR3 is made up of 15 amino acids. The CDR3 here is CASSSSAQKNSPLHV. The CDR3 region has the DNA TGTGCCAGCAGCTCGTCGGCCCAGAAGAATTCACCCCTCCACGTT.

This clonotype was detected once. The V gene is TRBV20-1, the J gene TRBJ2-5; 8 positions match TRBD2. Germline V lookup: CDR1 DFQATT, CDR2 SNEGSKA (reference sequence). This CDR3 is 16 amino acids long. V gave up 3 bases and J gave up 5 bases; unmatched junction bases: 14. This CDR3 is CSASHLSGGLWETQYF. The CDR3 region has the DNA TGCAGTGCTAGCCATTTAAGCGGGGGATTGTGGGAGACCCAGTACTTC.

Note on this clonotype: Possible read error: a much larger clone is one base away. The rearrangement joins TRBV7-2 to TRBJ2-2; D is possibly TRBD1 or TRBD2 (5 bases each). Trimming shortened V by 5 bases and J by 7 bases, and 14 bases separated the two germline ends. Germline V gives CDR1 SGHTA, CDR2 FQGNSA. This CDR3 contains 14 residues. Here the CDR3 reads CASSHGALGGELFF. CDR3 nucleotides: TGTGCCAGCAGCCACGGGGCCCTCGGCGGGGAGCTGTTTTTT.

The J gene is TRBJ1-2, the V gene TRBV20-1, with TRBD1 as a possible D gene (6 bases). The CDR3 has 14 residues. Germline CDR1 is DFQATT and CDR2 is SNEGSKA (reference sequence). V lost 5 bases and J 3 bases, leaving 16 bases between the germline ends. The CDR3 DNA sequence: TGCAGTGCTGCGCAGGGGAGGGGCTACTATGGCTACACCTTC. Translated, it gives CSAAQGRGYYGYTF.

This clonotype was seen ten or more times. V and J are TRBV19 and TRBJ2-1; D uncertain. The V and J ends lost 5 bases and 7 bases respectively, with 9 bases between them. CDR1 is LNHDA, CDR2 SQIVND, per germline (reference sequence). The CDR3 length is 12 residues. In DNA form, the CDR3 reads TGTGCCAGTAGTTCCCTGTCAAATGAGCAGTTCTTC. As protein: CASSSLSNEQFF.

This sequence joins TRBV15 and TRBJ2-1; the D call may be TRBD1 or TRBD2 (5 bases each). V gave up 4 bases and J gave up 2 bases, with 12 bases separating them. Germline assignment: CDR1 LNHNV and CDR2 YYDKDF (reference sequence). This CDR3 region has 15 residues. The CDR3 region is CATSMSRGPYNEQFF. Here the CDR3 DNA reads TGTGCCACCAGCATGAGTCGGGGCCCCTACAATGAGCAGTTCTTC.

This chain joins TRBV20-1 and TRBJ2-1, with TRBD2 identical over 12 bases. The CDR3 covers 19 residues. The J segment lost 3 bases and the V segment lost 0 bases, leaving 12 bases of the junction unmatched. Germline loops: CDR1 DFQATT, CDR2 SNEGSKA (reference sequence). CDR3 in amino acids: CSARDKDLTSGGYYNEQFF. The CDR3 region has the DNA TGCAGTGCTAGAGATAAAGACCTGACTAGCGGGGGTTACTACAATGAGCAGTTCTTC.

This chain connects TRBV12-3 or TRBV12-4 to TRBJ2-7, with D perhaps assigned TRBD1 or TRBD2 (6 bases each). The CDR3 loop spans 16 amino acids. Between the trimmed V and J ends, which lost 3 bases and 6 bases, there was a span of 21 bases. In DNA, the CDR3 is TGTGCCAGCAGTTTCCGTCAAGGTGCCGGGGGCAGCGAGCAGTACTTC. Its protein product is CASSFRQGAGGSEQYF.

This chain connects TRBV24-1 to TRBJ1-1; D ambiguous. Trimming took 5 bases from V and 7 from J, leaving 7 bases between them. From germline, CDR1 is KGHDR and CDR2 SFDVKD. The CDR3 runs to 11 residues. Here the CDR3 DNA reads TGTGCCACCAGTGTTCAAAATGAAGCTTTCTTT. This encodes CATSVQNEAFF.

This clonotype was counted between two and nine times. The V gene is TRBV10-3, the J gene TRBJ1-6, with TRBD1 identical over 7 bases. V was pared by 7 bases and J by 7 bases, with 4 bases of the junction left unmatched. CDR3 length equals 13 residues. In germline, CDR1 is ENHRY, CDR2 SYGVKD. The CDR3 nucleotides read TGTGCCATCACCCAGGGGGGGAATTCACCCCTCCACTTT. Its translation: CAITQGGNSPLHF.

This chain connects TRBV15 to TRBJ2-7; the D gene is possibly TRBD1 (5 bases). The germline V gene encodes CDR1 LNHNV and CDR2 YYDKDF (reference sequence). CDR3 size: 15 residues. Trimming removed 0 bases from V and 0 bases from J, with 9 bases in between. CDR3 DNA sequence: TGTGCCACCAGCAGAGAGGGGCTAAGCTCCTACGAGCAGTACTTC. It yields the protein CATSREGLSSYEQYF.

The chain employs TRBV24-1 and TRBJ2-1; D unclear. Germline loops: CDR1 KGHDR, CDR2 SFDVKD. V was trimmed by 4 bases and J by 7 bases, leaving 7 bases between them. The CDR3 is 12 residues long. CDR3 in DNA: TGTGCCACCAGTGACCCGAAGAATGAGCAGTTCTTC. Protein: CATSDPKNEQFF.

The J gene is TRBJ1-6, the V gene TRBV7-2, with D possibly TRBD1 on 5 matching bases. V was shortened by 6 bases and J by 7 bases, with 13 bases between the two germline ends. The CDR3 covers 14 residues. Germline-derived CDR1 and CDR2 are SGHTA and FQGNSA. The CDR3 DNA follows: TGTGCCAGCAGTTCCCGGGACGGAAATTCACCCCTCCACTTT. Its translation is CASSSRDGNSPLHF.

Points on this clonotype: One end of the junction fails to match germline, which may point to a read error. The V and J genes are TRBV7-3 and TRBJ2-5; tentative D call: TRBD2 (5 bases). Germline V gene sequence: CDR1 SGHTA, CDR2 FQGTGA. This CDR3 is 16 amino acids long. The CDR3 region is CASSLGGTPNGETQYF. The CDR3 DNA sequence: TGTGCTAGCAGCTTAGGAGGCACGCCTAACGGAGAGACCCAGTACTTC. The full variable domain, with the rest looked up from reference TRBV7-3 and TRBJ2-5, is GAGVSQTPSNKVTEKGKYVELRCDPISGHTALYWYRQSLGQGPEFLIYFQGTGAADDSGLPNDRFFAVRPEGSVSTLKIQRTERGDSAVYLCASSLGGTPNGETQYFGPGTRLLVL.

A word on this clonotype: A junction end diverges from the germline sequence, so it may reflect a read error. J is TRBJ2-7 and V is TRBV19; 7 nucleotides align to TRBD1. The CDR3 runs to 14 residues. In germline, CDR1 is LNHDA, CDR2 SQIVND (reference sequence). The CDR3: CASSSRQGTYERYF. The CDR3 coding sequence is TGTGCCAGTAGTAGTCGACAGGGTACCTACGAGCGGTACTTC.